These T cell receptor beta chains were read from a single sample in a study of shared clonotypes between healthy human individuals. Only in-frame clones appear in the TCRdb table, and some are missing; sequencing was by immunoSEQ multiplex PCR. This table has 1,500,000 or so clones, approximately 98.5% appearing once. Sequencing was performed on naive CD4+ T cells sorted from blood. The receptors originated from a young man in good health. The CDR3 runs from the conserved cysteine through the conserved F or W. The D gene is left open where the match is weak. Size is stated for part of the rows, as once, few or many counts, or as a class when the clone is expanded.

D gene	V gene	clone size	J gene	CDR3 DNA	CDR3 protein
-	TRBV6-5	-	TRBJ1-2	TGTGCCAGCCAGACGATCTCAGGGTCCGGCTACACCTTC	CASQTISGSGYTF
-	TRBV7-9	once	TRBJ2-4	TGTGCCAGCAGCCCCCGAGAGTCCAAAAACATTCAGTACTTC	CASSPRESKNIQYF
-	TRBV9	-	TRBJ2-3	TGTGCCAGCAGTAGACAGGTCTCTAGCACAGATACGCAGTATTTT	CASSRQVSSTDTQYF
-	TRBV25-1	-	TRBJ2-5	TGTGCCAGCAGTGAATACCTGGGAGGCGCGGAGACCCAGTACTTC	CASSEYLGGAETQYF
-	TRBV9	-	TRBJ2-1	TGTGCCAGCAGCGTAGCCGCAGAGAATGAGCAGTTCTTC	CASSVAAENEQFF
-	TRBV5-4	-	TRBJ1-4	TGTGCCAGCAGCTTGGGCGGAGGTGGGGAAAAACTGTTTTTT	CASSLGGGGEKLFF
TRBD1	TRBV10-1	-	TRBJ2-7	TGCGCCAGCAGTGAGTCAGGGACAGGGTCCGAGCAGTACTTC	CASSESGTGSEQYF
-	TRBV5-1	-	TRBJ2-1	TGCGCCAGCAGCCCGGCTGGTGGGAGCTACAATGAGCAGTTCTTC	CASSPAGGSYNEQFF
TRBD2	TRBV13	-	TRBJ2-1	TGTGCCAGCAGCCCCAGCGGGACCAGCTCCTACAATGAGCAGTTCTTC	CASSPSGTSSYNEQFF
-	TRBV11-3	once	TRBJ2-6	TGTGCCAGCAGCTTAGTCCTAGCTTCTGGGGCCAACGTCCTGACTTTC	CASSLVLASGANVLTF
-	TRBV5-1	-	TRBJ1-1	TGCGCCAGCAGCTTGTCGCCCGGGTCGGGCACTGAAGCTTTCTTT	CASSLSPGSGTEAFF
-	TRBV5-1	-	TRBJ1-4	TGCGCCAGCTGTAGGGACGGAAATGAAAAACTGTTTTTT	CASCRDGNEKLFF
-	TRBV7-8	-	TRBJ2-7	TGTGCCAGCAGCCCAACCGGGGCCCTCGGCGAGCAGTACTTC	CASSPTGALGEQYF
-	TRBV7-9	once	TRBJ1-4	TGTGCCAGCAGCTTATACGGTGGGAGTAATGAAAAACTGTTTTTT	CASSLYGGSNEKLFF
-	TRBV27	-	TRBJ2-7	TGTGCCAGCAGTCCAAGGGAGTGGGCCGCAGGCTACGAGCAGTACTTC	CASSPREWAAGYEQYF
-	TRBV6-5	-	TRBJ1-2	TGTGCCAGCAGTAAGGCTAACTATGGCTACACCTTC	CASSKANYGYTF
-	TRBV5-1	-	TRBJ2-5	TGCGCCAGCAGCTTGGGCGGGGCCGAACAAGAGACCCAGTACTTC	CASSLGGAEQETQYF
TRBD1	TRBV27	-	TRBJ2-7	TGTGCCAGCAGTTTCGTGGGAATAGGGGACAGGGGGCGGAAAGAGCAGTACTTC	CASSFVGIGDRGRKEQYF
-	TRBV10-1	-	TRBJ2-1	TGCGCCAGCAGTGAGGAGATCCTTGGAAGTGAGCAGTTCTTC	CASSEEILGSEQFF
-	TRBV25-1	-	TRBJ2-7	TGTGCCAGCAGTGAAGGTTGGAAAGAAGCCTACGAGCAGTACTTC	CASSEGWKEAYEQYF
TRBD1	TRBV11-2	few	TRBJ1-2	TGTGCCAGCAGCTTTCGACAGGGTCATGGCTACACCTTC	CASSFRQGHGYTF
TRBD1	TRBV5-1	-	TRBJ2-5	TGCGCCAGCAGCTTCACCAGACAGGGGTTAGAGACCCAGTACTTC	CASSFTRQGLETQYF
-	TRBV7-9	-	TRBJ1-5	TGTGCCAGCAGCTTAGACGGCCGCAATCAGCCCCAGCATTTT	CASSLDGRNQPQHF
TRBD2	TRBV4-1	-	TRBJ2-1	TGCGCCAGCAGCCTCCTGACTAGCGGGAGTCCCAATGAGCAGTTCTTC	CASSLLTSGSPNEQFF
TRBD2	TRBV4-1	-	TRBJ2-1	TGCGCCAGCAGCCAAGATGGACTAGCGGGAGGAGGTGAGCAGTTCTTC	CASSQDGLAGGGEQFF
TRBD2	TRBV7-8	-	TRBJ2-1	TGTGCCAGCAGCAAGACGACTAGCGGGCTCTACAATGAGCAGTTCTTC	CASSKTTSGLYNEQFF
-	TRBV15	-	TRBJ2-2	TGTGCCACCAGCACCGATCCGAACACCGGGGAGCTGTTTTTT	CATSTDPNTGELFF
TRBD2	TRBV14	-	TRBJ2-3	TGTGCCAGCAGCTACGGACTAGCGGGATCATACACAGATACGCAGTATTTT	CASSYGLAGSYTDTQYF
TRBD1	TRBV7-9	-	TRBJ2-3	TGTGCCAGCAGTCTGACAGGGGATCCCACAGATACGCAGTATTTT	CASSLTGDPTDTQYF
-	TRBV10-1	-	TRBJ1-1	TGCGCCAGCAGTGCCCCGGGATCGGGGCGCACTGAAGCTTTCTTT	CASSAPGSGRTEAFF
-	TRBV28	-	TRBJ2-7	TGTGCCAGCAGCGGCCGTCGAAAGGGAAGCTACGAGCAGTACTTC	CASSGRRKGSYEQYF
-	TRBV25-1	-	TRBJ1-1	TGTGCCAGCAGTGAAGGGATGAACACTGAAGCTTTCTTT	CASSEGMNTEAFF
-	TRBV7-3	-	TRBJ2-1	TGTGCCAGCAGCTCACTACCCGAGGGGAATGAGCAGTTCTTC	CASSSLPEGNEQFF
TRBD1	TRBV5-8	-	TRBJ2-5	TGTGCCAGCAGCTTGCCGGTTGGACAGGGGGAGACCCAGTACTTC	CASSLPVGQGETQYF
TRBD1	TRBV5-1	-	TRBJ2-1	TGCGCCAGCAGTCGGCCGGGACAGGGGAACAATGAGCAGTTCTTC	CASSRPGQGNNEQFF
-	TRBV5-1	-	TRBJ1-1	TGCGCCAGCAGCCCTGACGGCTCCGCTGAAGCTTTCTTT	CASSPDGSAEAFF
TRBD1	TRBV29-1	once	TRBJ2-1	TGCAGCGCCCTGGGATACCAGGGGGTCCAGTACAATGAGCAGTTCTTC	CSALGYQGVQYNEQFF
-	TRBV5-1	-	TRBJ2-4	TGCGCCAGCAGCGCTGCGGACCGAACATTGTTTGCCAAAAACATTCAGTACTTC	CASSAADRTLFAKNIQYF
-	TRBV4-3	-	TRBJ2-1	TGCGCCAGCAGCCCAACATCCATTAACAATGAGCAGTTCTTC	CASSPTSINNEQFF
-	TRBV4-3	once	TRBJ2-7	TGCGCCAGCAGCCAAGTAAACAGCACATGGGTTTACGAGCAGTACTTC	CASSQVNSTWVYEQYF
TRBD2	TRBV7-6	-	TRBJ2-1	TGTGCCAGCAGCTCAACACTAGCGGGAGGGAACAATGAGCAGTTCTTC	CASSSTLAGGNNEQFF
-	TRBV5-4	-	TRBJ2-7	TGTGCCAGCAGCTCAGGACGCTACGAGCAGTACTTC	CASSSGRYEQYF
TRBD2	TRBV9	-	TRBJ2-5	TGTGCCAGCAGCGATGGACTAGCGGGAGAGACCCAGTACTTC	CASSDGLAGETQYF
-	TRBV5-1	-	TRBJ1-2	TGCGCCAGCAGCTTGGAGCCCGGGACAATCTATGGCTACACCTTC	CASSLEPGTIYGYTF
-	TRBV2	-	TRBJ2-7	TGTGCCAGCAGGACAGAATACGAGCAGTACTTC	CASRTEYEQYF
-	TRBV7-2	-	TRBJ2-5	TGTGCCAGCATCGCGGGGGCGCTGTCAGAGACCCAGTACTTC	CASIAGALSETQYF
-	TRBV30	-	TRBJ1-5	TGTGCCTGGGCCTATAGGGGCCTGTATAGCAATCAGCCCCAGCATTTT	CAWAYRGLYSNQPQHF
TRBD2	TRBV7-6	-	TRBJ2-1	TGTGCCAGCAGCGGAGCGGCGGGAGAGGAAAAGTTCTTC	CASSGAAGEEKFF
-	TRBV27	-	TRBJ2-5	TGTGCCAGCAGTGCTATACAGGGGACCCAGTACTTC	CASSAIQGTQYF
-	TRBV15	-	TRBJ2-6	TGTGCCACCAGCAGAGATCACGAGGGCTCTGGGGCCAACGTCCTGACTTTC	CATSRDHEGSGANVLTF
TRBD2	TRBV4-2	-	TRBJ2-1	TGTGCCAGCAGCCAAGATGGCGGGAGGCTTTCCTACAATGAGCAGTTCTTC	CASSQDGGRLSYNEQFF
-	TRBV6-6	-	TRBJ2-2	TGTGCCGCTCGCGGGATCGGGGAGCTGTTTTTT	CAARGIGELFF
TRBD2	TRBV11-2	-	TRBJ2-7	TGTGCCAGCAGCTTAACTAGCGGGGGCTACTACGAGCAGTACTTC	CASSLTSGGYYEQYF
-	TRBV7-8	-	TRBJ1-3	TGTGCCAGCAGCTTCGCAGGGACTGGAAACACCATATATTTT	CASSFAGTGNTIYF
-	TRBV7-8	-	TRBJ2-5	TGTGCCAGCAGCGCGGCCTCTGGGGGGGAGACCCAGTACTTC	CASSAASGGETQYF